The sequence of this TCR beta chain was determined in a study of blood T cell repertoires in COVID-19. This clone was seen a single time. V was cut by 5 bases and J by 9 bases, with 18 bases left in between. This CDR3 is 14 amino acids long. Germline loops: CDR1 SGHNT, CDR2 YYREEE (reference sequence). Some clones are missing from TCRdb's copy, which holds only in-frame ones; the method was immunoSEQ multiplex PCR. The table records more than 350,000 clones, 80% to 90% of them present only once. The sample taken for sequencing was PBMCs or T cells enriched from blood (not recorded which). The chain is built from TRBV5-4 and TRBJ2-1, with D possibly being TRBD2 (6 bases). The source is a man aged 18 to 29 who had recovered from COVID-19. The CDR3 region is CASSAGLPLGEQFF. The CDR3 DNA reads TGTGCCAGCAGTGCTGGACTACCGCTCGGTGAGCAGTTCTTC.